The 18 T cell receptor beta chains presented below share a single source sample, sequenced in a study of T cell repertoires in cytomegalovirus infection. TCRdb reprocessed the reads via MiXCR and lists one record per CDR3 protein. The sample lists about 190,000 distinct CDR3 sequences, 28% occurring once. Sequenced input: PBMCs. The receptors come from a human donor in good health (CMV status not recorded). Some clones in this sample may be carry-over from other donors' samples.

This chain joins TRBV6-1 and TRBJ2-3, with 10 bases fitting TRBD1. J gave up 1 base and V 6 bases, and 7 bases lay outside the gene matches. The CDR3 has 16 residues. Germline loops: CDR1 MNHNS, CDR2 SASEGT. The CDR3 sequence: CASSRGQGPRTDTQYF. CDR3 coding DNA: TGTGCCAGCAGCAGGGGACAGGGGCCCCGCACAGATACGCAGTATTTT.

The CDR3 is CASSFSPGGVQPQHF. The CDR3 DNA is TGTGCCAGCAGCTTCTCCCCGGGGGGGGTTCAGCCCCAGCATTTT. The chain recombines TRBV5-5 with TRBJ1-5; D possibly corresponds to TRBD1 (5 bases). This CDR3 has 15 residues. The germline V gene has CDR1 SGHKS and CDR2 YYEKEE (reference sequence). Trimming shortened V by 2 bases and J by 6 bases, and 15 bases separated the two germline ends.

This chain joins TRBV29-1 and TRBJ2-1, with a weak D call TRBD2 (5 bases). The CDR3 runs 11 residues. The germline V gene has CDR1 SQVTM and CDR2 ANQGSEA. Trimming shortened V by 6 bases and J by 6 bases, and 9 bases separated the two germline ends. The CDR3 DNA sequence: TGCAGCGTCCCTCGGGGCAATGAGCAGTTCTTC. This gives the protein CSVPRGNEQFF.

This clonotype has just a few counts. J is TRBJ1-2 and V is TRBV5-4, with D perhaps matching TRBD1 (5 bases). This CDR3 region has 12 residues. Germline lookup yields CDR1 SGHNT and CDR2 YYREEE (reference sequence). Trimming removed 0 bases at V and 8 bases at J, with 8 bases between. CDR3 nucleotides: TGTGCCAGCAGCTTGGATTGGGGCGGCTACACCTTC. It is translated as CASSLDWGGYTF.

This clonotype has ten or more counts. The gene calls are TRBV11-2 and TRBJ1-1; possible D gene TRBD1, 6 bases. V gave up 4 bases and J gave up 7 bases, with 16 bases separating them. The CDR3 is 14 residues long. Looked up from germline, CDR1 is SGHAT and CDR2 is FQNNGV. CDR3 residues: CASSSSGTIVEAFF. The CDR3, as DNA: TGTGCCAGCAGCTCATCCGGGACAATAGTTGAAGCTTTCTTT.

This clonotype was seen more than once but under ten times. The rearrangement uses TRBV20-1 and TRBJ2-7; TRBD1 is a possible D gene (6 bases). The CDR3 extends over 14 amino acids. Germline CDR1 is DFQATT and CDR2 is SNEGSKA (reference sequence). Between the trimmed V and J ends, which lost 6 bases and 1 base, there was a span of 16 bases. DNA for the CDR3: TGCAGTGCCGGCCGGGACACTTCATCCTACGAGCAGTACTTC. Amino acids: CSAGRDTSSYEQYF.

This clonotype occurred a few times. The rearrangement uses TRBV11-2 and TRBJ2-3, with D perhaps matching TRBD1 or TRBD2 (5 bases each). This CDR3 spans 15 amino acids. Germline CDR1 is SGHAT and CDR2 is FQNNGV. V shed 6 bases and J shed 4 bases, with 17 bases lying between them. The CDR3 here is CASSLGEPAADTQYF. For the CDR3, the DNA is TGTGCCAGCAGTCTGGGGGAGCCAGCGGCAGATACGCAGTATTTT.

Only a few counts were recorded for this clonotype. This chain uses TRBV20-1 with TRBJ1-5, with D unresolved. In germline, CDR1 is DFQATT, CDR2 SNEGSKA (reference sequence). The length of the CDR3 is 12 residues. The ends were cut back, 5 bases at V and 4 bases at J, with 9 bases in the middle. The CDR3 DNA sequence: TGCAGTGCTCGGAGGGCAAATCAGCCCCAGCATTTT. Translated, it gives CSARRANQPQHF.

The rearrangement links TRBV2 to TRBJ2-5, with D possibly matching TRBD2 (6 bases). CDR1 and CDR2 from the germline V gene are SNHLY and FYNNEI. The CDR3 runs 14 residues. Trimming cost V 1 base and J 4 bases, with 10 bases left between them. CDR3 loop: CASSEGGTSETQYF. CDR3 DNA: TGTGCCAGCAGTGAAGGTGGGACTTCAGAGACCCAGTACTTC.

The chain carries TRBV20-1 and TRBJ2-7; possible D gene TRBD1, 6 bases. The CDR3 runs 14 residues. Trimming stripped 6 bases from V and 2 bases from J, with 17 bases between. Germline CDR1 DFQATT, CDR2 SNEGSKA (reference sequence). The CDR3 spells CSAIPPDSPYEQYF. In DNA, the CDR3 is TGCAGTGCGATTCCACCGGACAGTCCCTACGAGCAGTACTTC.

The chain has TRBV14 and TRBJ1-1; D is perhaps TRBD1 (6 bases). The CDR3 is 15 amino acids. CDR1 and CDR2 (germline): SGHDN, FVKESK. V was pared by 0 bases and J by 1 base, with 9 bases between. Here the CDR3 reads CASSQEAQGNTEAFF. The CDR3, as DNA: TGTGCCAGCAGCCAAGAAGCACAGGGGAACACTGAAGCTTTCTTT.

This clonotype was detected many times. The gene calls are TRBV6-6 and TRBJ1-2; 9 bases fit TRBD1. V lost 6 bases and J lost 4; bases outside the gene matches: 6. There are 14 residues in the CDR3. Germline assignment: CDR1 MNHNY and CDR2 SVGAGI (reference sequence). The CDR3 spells CASRTGQGTYGYTF. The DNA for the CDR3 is TGTGCCAGCAGGACGGGACAGGGAACCTATGGCTACACCTTC.

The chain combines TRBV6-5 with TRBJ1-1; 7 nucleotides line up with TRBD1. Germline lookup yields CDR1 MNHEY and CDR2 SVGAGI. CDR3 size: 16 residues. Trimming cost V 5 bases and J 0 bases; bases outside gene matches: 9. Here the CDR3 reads CASSHQGGIMNTEAFF. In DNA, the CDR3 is TGTGCCAGCAGTCACCAGGGGGGGATAATGAACACTGAAGCTTTCTTT.

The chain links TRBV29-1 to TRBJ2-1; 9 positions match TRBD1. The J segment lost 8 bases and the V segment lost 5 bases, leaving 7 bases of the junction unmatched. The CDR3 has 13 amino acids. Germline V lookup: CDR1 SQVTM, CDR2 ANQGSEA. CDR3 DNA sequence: TGCAGCGTTCCGGGACAGGGTAGGCATGAGCAGTTCTTC. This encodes CSVPGQGRHEQFF.

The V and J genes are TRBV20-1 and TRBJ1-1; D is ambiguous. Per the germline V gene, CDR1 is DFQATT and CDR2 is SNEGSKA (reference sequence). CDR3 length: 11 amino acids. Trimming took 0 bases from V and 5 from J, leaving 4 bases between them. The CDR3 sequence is CSARDRTEAFF. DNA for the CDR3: TGCAGTGCTAGAGACAGGACTGAAGCTTTCTTT.

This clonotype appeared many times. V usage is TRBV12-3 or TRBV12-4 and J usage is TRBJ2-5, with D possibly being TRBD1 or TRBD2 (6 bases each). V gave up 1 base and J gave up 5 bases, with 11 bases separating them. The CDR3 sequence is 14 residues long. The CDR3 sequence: CASSLGGAGETQYF. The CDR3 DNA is TGTGCCAGCAGTTTAGGGGGGGCCGGTGAGACCCAGTACTTC.

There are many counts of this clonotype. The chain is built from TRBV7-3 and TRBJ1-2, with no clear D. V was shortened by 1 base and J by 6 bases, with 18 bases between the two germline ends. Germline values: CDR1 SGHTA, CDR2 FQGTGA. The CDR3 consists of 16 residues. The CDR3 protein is CASSLISFGQDNGYTF. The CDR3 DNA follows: TGTGCCAGCAGCTTAATCAGTTTTGGCCAGGATAATGGCTACACCTTC.

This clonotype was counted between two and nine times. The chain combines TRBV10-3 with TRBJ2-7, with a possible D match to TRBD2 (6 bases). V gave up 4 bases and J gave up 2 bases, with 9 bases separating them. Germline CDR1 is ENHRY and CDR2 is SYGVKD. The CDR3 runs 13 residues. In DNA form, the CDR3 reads TGTGCCATCAGTGGGACTATTACCTACGAGCAGTACTTC. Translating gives CAISGTITYEQYF.